Following are 4 T cell receptor beta chains from one sample sequenced in a study of T-cell reconstitution after alpha-beta-depleted transplantation in children. A library of TCRbeta sequences, prepared with unique molecular identifiers, was generated. Using its own MiXCR run on the PCR reads, TCRdb lists one record per CDR3 protein. The table includes some 120,000 distinct CDR3 sequences, 9.7% detected once. This sample comprised PBMCs, mostly from graft donor cells, obtained 180 days after TCRalphabeta/CD19-depleted stem cell transplant. The receptors shown here come from a girl less than two years old who had a stem cell transplant for combined immunodeficiency, so the T cells may come from the graft donor.

This clonotype was counted at least ten times. The V call is TRBV5-1, the J call TRBJ1-6, with D tentatively TRBD1 (5 bases). Germline V lookup: CDR1 SGHRS, CDR2 YFSETQ. The CDR3 sequence is 12 residues long. V shed 0 bases and J shed 13 bases, with 8 bases lying between them. CDR3 nucleotides: TGCGCCAGCAGCTTGGTGGGACTGCCCCTCCACTTT. Its protein product is CASSLVGLPLHF.

This clonotype has more than one count but fewer than ten. The chain combines TRBV20-1 with TRBJ2-6; D is uncertain. Trimming left V 3 bases short and J 4 bases short, with 13 bases between. Germline V gene data show CDR1 as DFQATT and CDR2 as SNEGSKA (reference sequence). CDR3 length: 15 residues. The CDR3 loop reads CSASPYVVGANVLTF. The CDR3 DNA reads TGCAGTGCTAGCCCTTACGTAGTGGGGGCCAACGTCCTGACTTTC.

This clonotype was found a few times. The chain couples TRBV20-1 to TRBJ2-5; D tentatively fits TRBD1 or TRBD2 (5 bases each). The CDR3 length is 15 residues. The V gene lost 0 bases and the J gene lost 1 base, with 12 bases spanning the gap. The V gene's germline CDR1 is DFQATT and CDR2 SNEGSKA (reference sequence). CDR3 amino acids: CSARDGRETQETQYF. In DNA form, the CDR3 reads TGCAGTGCTAGAGACGGCAGGGAGACCCAAGAGACCCAGTACTTC.

Concerning this clonotype: This may arise from a read error, as a much more abundant clone is one base away. This chain links TRBV20-1 with TRBJ2-7; 7 bases agree with TRBD2. Losses at the gene ends were 5 bases for V and 4 bases for J; bases not matched to a gene: 8. This CDR3 contains 13 residues. Germline-derived CDR1 and CDR2 are DFQATT and SNEGSKA (reference sequence). The CDR3 region is CSALGLGEYEQYF. The CDR3 nucleotides read TGCAGTGCTCTTGGACTAGGGGAGTACGAGCAGTACTTC.